The present entry profiles one T cell receptor beta chain with its context. This clonotype appeared a few times. It has no known antigen specificity. No quality values exist for individual bases; no much larger clone is one base distant. Cut back by 5 bases and 7 bases, the V and J ends lie 15 bases apart. The cysteine opens and the phenylalanine closes a CDR3 of 14 amino acids. Only the CDR3 DNA is retained, 42 bases long and in frame from the first base. According to the germline V gene, CDR1 reads SGHAT and CDR2 reads FQNNGV. Library preparation used RT-PCR. These reads were obtained on an Illumina HiSeq 2500. TCRdb itself trimmed the public reads at Q25 with fastp, ran MiXCR and retained productive beta chains. All rows with the same CDR3 protein become a single entry with the most common DNA and genes. This sample holds over 750,000 distinct CDR3 sequences; 21% were observed only once. The top ten constitute more than 8.5% of the sample.

The data belong to a study of response to subunit inactivated influenza vaccine (dated by TCRdb to 2016 to 2018). Background on the whole study: The study used deep quantitative T cell receptor repertoire profiling to track responses to a trivalent subunit inactivated influenza vaccine. Points the paper makes about the study in general: According to the authors, only a limited number of new T cells may be recruited by each seasonal influenza vaccination.

The rearranged segments are TRBV11-2 and TRBJ2-1; the D gene is not confidently resolved. This sequence originates from a man over 45 who received an inactivated influenza vaccine. Donor details come from another sample of the same person, matched by shared clones. The specimen was PBMCs from blood, collected 5 days after vaccination. The nucleotide sequence is TGTGCCAGCAGCACGAGACTGGCCTCAAATGAGCAGTTCTTC. Its coded protein is CASSTRLASNEQFF.